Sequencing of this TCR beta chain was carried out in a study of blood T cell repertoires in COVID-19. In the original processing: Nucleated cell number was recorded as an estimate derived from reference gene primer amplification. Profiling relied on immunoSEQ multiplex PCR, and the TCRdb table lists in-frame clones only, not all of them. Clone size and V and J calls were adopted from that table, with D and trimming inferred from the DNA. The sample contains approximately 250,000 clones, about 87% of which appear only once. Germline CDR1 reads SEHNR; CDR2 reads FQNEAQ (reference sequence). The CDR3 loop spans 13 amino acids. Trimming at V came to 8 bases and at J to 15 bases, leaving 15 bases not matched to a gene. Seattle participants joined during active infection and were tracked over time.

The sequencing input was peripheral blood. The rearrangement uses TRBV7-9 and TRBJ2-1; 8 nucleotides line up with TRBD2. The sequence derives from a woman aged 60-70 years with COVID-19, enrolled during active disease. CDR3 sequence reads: CASAGGRSRLGFF. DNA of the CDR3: TGTGCCAGCGCGGGGGGTAGGTCCAGACTTGGGTTCTTC.